The 18 T cell receptor beta chains below all came from one sample that was sequenced in a study of Ad26.COV2.S vaccination and SARS-CoV-2 variants (dated by TCRdb to about 2021). This specimen's treatment or condition label, per the study, means: over 15 received Ad26.COV2.S at low or high dose, single or two shots; 5 received placebo; per-sample allocation not given. For vaccine and placebo recipients, repertoires were sequenced using samples collected on day 63 after the first injection. The method behind the library was the immunoSEQ multiplex PCR assay. Held by TCRdb, this immuneACCESS table contains in-frame sequences only and omits some clones. Under half of the omission traces to an unresolved V gene where checked; the cause of the rest is unknown. Counted in this sample were hundreds of thousands of clones; about 89% of them appeared once. The ten largest clones capture about 1.5% of the sample.

The input for sequencing was peripheral blood, taken in a trial of Ad26.COV2.S vaccine versus placebo. These receptors all come from a person between 18 and 65 years old who received the Ad26.COV2.S COVID-19 vaccine or a placebo.

The chain joins TRBV5-1 to TRBJ2-5; D is unresolved. CDR1 and CDR2 (germline): SGHRS, YFSETQ. The germline V and J ends were trimmed by 0 bases and 1 base, with 13 bases remaining between them. This CDR3 contains 16 residues. CDR3 sequence: CASSLGQTSTQETQYF. CDR3 DNA: TGCGCCAGCAGCTTGGGGCAGACGAGTACCCAAGAGACCCAGTACTTC.

J is TRBJ1-2 and V is TRBV15; D uncertain. Germline CDR1 reads LNHNV; CDR2 reads YYDKDF (reference sequence). The CDR3 runs 15 residues. Trimming stripped 0 bases from V and 1 base from J, with 9 bases between. CDR3 protein: CATSRDQGINYGYTF. The DNA of the CDR3 is TGTGCCACCAGCAGAGATCAAGGGATTAACTATGGCTACACCTTC.

The gene calls are TRBV9 and TRBJ2-5; a possible D gene is TRBD1 (6 bases). CDR1 SGDLS and CDR2 YYNGEE come from the germline V gene. The CDR3 runs 17 residues. V shed 0 bases and J shed 2 bases, with 17 bases lying between them. Here the CDR3 reads CASSVGNSPGEQETQYF. CDR3 nucleotide sequence: TGTGCCAGCAGCGTAGGTAACAGCCCAGGGGAACAAGAGACCCAGTACTTC.

This rearrangement joins TRBV6-5 to TRBJ2-1; D is unresolved. CDR3 size: 13 residues. The germline V gene encodes CDR1 MNHEY and CDR2 SVGAGI. V was cut by 4 bases and J by 7 bases, with 11 bases left in between. CDR3 DNA sequence: TGTGCCAGCAGTTCCCCCGGCAGTAATGAGCAGTTCTTC. As protein: CASSSPGSNEQFF.

The chain combines TRBV19 with TRBJ2-3; 14 nucleotides agree with TRBD2. CDR1 is LNHDA, CDR2 SQIVND, per germline (reference sequence). The CDR3 is made up of 18 amino acids. Unmatched junction bases numbered 8, after V lost 1 base and J lost 5 bases. CDR3 in amino acids: CASSIVGRLAGGRDTQYF. CDR3 in DNA: TGTGCCAGTAGTATAGTAGGGAGACTAGCGGGGGGGCGAGATACGCAGTATTTT. Filled out from reference TRBV19 and TRBJ2-3, the complete variable domain reads DGGITQSPKYLFRKEGQNVTLSCEQNLNHDAMYWYRQDPGQGLRLIYYSQIVNDFQKGDIAEGYSVSREKKESFPLTVTSAQKNPTAFYLCASSIVGRLAGGRDTQYFGPGTRLTVL.

This sequence joins TRBV2 and TRBJ1-2, with TRBD1 identical over 10 bases. This CDR3 has 14 residues. Germline V gene sequence: CDR1 SNHLY, CDR2 FYNNEI. Trimming took 7 bases from V and 3 from J; bases not matched to a gene: 5. The CDR3 region has the DNA TGTGCCAGCAACCGGGACAGGGGCGACTATGGCTACACCTTC. This gives the protein CASNRDRGDYGYTF.

This sequence joins TRBV3-1 (or the pseudogene TRBV3-2) and TRBJ2-3; TRBD2 matches 11 bases. Germline V lookup: CDR1 LGHDT, CDR2 YNNKEL (reference sequence). Germline trimming cut 2 bases from V and 0 bases from J; bases unmatched to any gene: 4. This CDR3 comprises 17 residues. The CDR3 region is CASSQSTSGTSTDTQYF. The DNA for the CDR3 is TGTGCCAGCAGCCAATCGACTAGCGGGACTAGCACAGATACGCAGTATTTT.

CDR3: CASSLVGTGSGQPQHF. The CDR3 bases are TGTGCCAGCAGCTTAGTCGGTACAGGGTCGGGTCAGCCCCAGCATTTT. The J gene is TRBJ1-5, the V gene TRBV7-8, with D maybe TRBD1 (6 bases). The CDR3 totals 16 residues. V dropped 1 base and J dropped 6 bases, with 16 bases sitting between them. Germline V gene sequence: CDR1 SGHVS, CDR2 FQNEAQ. The variable domain in full, completed from reference TRBV7-8 and TRBJ1-5, reads GAGVSQSPRYKVAKRGQDVALRCDPISGHVSLFWYQQALGQGPEFLTYFQNEAQLDKSGLPSDRFFAERPEGSVSTLKIQRTQQEDSAVYLCASSLVGTGSGQPQHFGDGTRLSIL.

The rearrangement joins TRBV19 to TRBJ1-5; no reliable D call. The CDR3 extends over 10 amino acids. Germline V CDR1 and CDR2: LNHDA, SQIVND (reference sequence). Trimming took 7 bases from V and 4 from J, leaving 2 bases between them. The CDR3 spells CASTNQPQHF. CDR3 nucleotide sequence: TGTGCCAGTACAAATCAGCCCCAGCATTTT.

The J gene is TRBJ2-2, the V gene TRBV5-8; the D is unclear. The CDR3 totals 15 residues. V gave up 0 bases and J gave up 2 bases, with 8 bases separating them. Germline V gene data show CDR1 as SGHTS and CDR2 as YDEGEE. The CDR3 sequence: CASSLDRRNTGELFF. CDR3 DNA: TGTGCCAGCAGCTTGGATAGGAGAAACACCGGGGAGCTGTTTTTT.

This sequence joins TRBV3-1 (or the pseudogene TRBV3-2) and TRBJ1-4, with TRBD1 identical over 7 bases. V gave up 0 bases and J gave up 8 bases; unmatched junction bases: 9. This CDR3 spans 16 amino acids. In germline, CDR1 is LGHDT, CDR2 YNNKEL (reference sequence). The CDR3 DNA sequence: TGTGCCAGCAGCCAAGAATTGGCAGGGGGTAGAGAAAAACTGTTTTTT. This codes for CASSQELAGGREKLFF.

The chain employs TRBV28 and TRBJ2-1; D is undetermined. In germline, CDR1 is MDHEN, CDR2 SYDVKM. The CDR3 runs 13 residues. V was pared by 4 bases and J by 4 bases, with 8 bases between. CDR3: CASSYEVYNEQFF. The CDR3 coding sequence is TGTGCCAGCAGTTACGAAGTTTACAATGAGCAGTTCTTC.

The rearrangement uses TRBV18 and TRBJ2-5; the D is unclear. The CDR3 sequence is 13 residues long. The V end was cut by 8 bases, the J end by 9 bases, with 19 bases between. Germline CDR1 reads KGHSH; CDR2 reads LQKENI. DNA for the CDR3: TGTGCCAGCGCCACCAACAGCGATGTAGCCCAGTACTTC. This gives the protein CASATNSDVAQYF.

About this clone: At the DNA level, this CDR3 is encoded by other sequences in the same sample as well. V usage is TRBV19 and J usage is TRBJ2-1; TRBD2 matches at 11 bases. The V segment lost 4 bases and the J segment 2 bases; nucleotides outside the gene matches: 4. Germline V CDR1 and CDR2: LNHDA, SQIVND (reference sequence). The CDR3 contains 16 residues. The DNA for the CDR3 is TGTGCCAGTAGTACCTTAGCGGGAGGGCCCTACAATGAGCAGTTCTTC. The encoded protein is CASSTLAGGPYNEQFF.

The chain is built from TRBV9 and TRBJ2-6; a weak D match, TRBD2 (5 bases). The V end lost 3 bases, the J end lost 4 bases, and 11 bases lay between the germline ends. The CDR3 has 15 amino acids. Germline CDR1 reads SGDLS; CDR2 reads YYNGEE. CDR3 coding DNA: TGTGCCAGCAGCGACCCGGGGTCCGGGGCCAACGTCCTGACTTTC. Translating it yields CASSDPGSGANVLTF.

The rearrangement uses TRBV10-1 and TRBJ2-1; D might be TRBD1 or TRBD2, each matching 5 bases. V was pared by 4 bases and J by 1 base, with 23 bases between. This CDR3 is built from 19 residues. CDR1 WNHNN and CDR2 SYGVQD come from the germline V gene (reference sequence). Here the CDR3 reads CASSGRDRISHGSYNEQFF. The CDR3 bases are TGCGCCAGCAGTGGACGGGACCGAATCTCCCACGGGTCCTACAATGAGCAGTTCTTC.

The chain links TRBV19 to TRBJ2-7; 8 bases match TRBD2. CDR1 is LNHDA, CDR2 SQIVND, per germline (reference sequence). V trimming: 4 bases; J trimming: 4 bases; junction bases outside the gene matches: 6. The CDR3 runs to 14 residues. CDR3 residues: CASSTASGRYEQYF. The DNA for the CDR3 is TGTGCCAGTAGTACAGCTAGCGGGCGTTACGAGCAGTACTTC.

The chain has TRBV10-3 and TRBJ2-5, with 10 bases lining up with TRBD1. CDR3 length: 15 amino acids. V dropped 3 bases and J dropped 4; count of bases not matched to a gene: 5. Germline V gene sequence: CDR1 ENHRY, CDR2 SYGVKD. CDR3 loop: CAISDPTGGAETQYF. The CDR3 coding sequence is TGTGCCATCAGTGACCCGACAGGGGGCGCAGAGACCCAGTACTTC.